The 3 T cell receptor beta chains presented below share a single source sample, sequenced in a study of OX40 agonist ivuxolimab in advanced cancers. TCRdb keeps only in-frame clones here, not all; method: immunoSEQ multiplex PCR. The sample comprises some 77,000 clones, about 90% of which are singletons, and approximately 8% rests with the top ten. The sequencing used CD4+ or CD8+ T cells sorted from blood, collected in a trial of the OX40 agonist ivuxolimab. Receptor source: an adult with an advanced solid tumor such as melanoma, head and neck, liver or kidney cancer.

This clone appeared a single time. The J gene is TRBJ2-7, the V gene TRBV7-9; 7 nucleotides agree with TRBD1. With V trimmed by 5 bases and J by 7 bases, 11 bases remained unmatched. Germline loops: CDR1 SEHNR, CDR2 FQNEAQ (reference sequence). The CDR3 runs 14 residues. CDR3 sequence: CASSPATGVEEQYF. CDR3 bases: TGTGCCAGCAGCCCTGCCACAGGGGTGGAGGAGCAGTACTTC.

V is TRBV7-9 and J is TRBJ1-5, with 11 bases aligning to TRBD1. Germline V gene lookup returns CDR1 SEHNR and CDR2 FQNEAQ (reference sequence). The V segment lost 5 bases and the J segment 6 bases; nucleotides outside the gene matches: 3. The CDR3 sequence is 14 residues long. DNA for the CDR3: TGTGCCAGCAGCGGTGGGACAGGGGGTCAGCCCCAGCATTTT. Amino acid sequence: CASSGGTGGQPQHF.

By its share, this clone is medium-sized (0.01 to 0.1%). The rearrangement uses TRBV4-2 and TRBJ2-7; D may be TRBD1 or TRBD2 (6 bases each). The CDR3 spans 13 residues. The germline V and J ends were trimmed by 1 base and 6 bases, with 10 bases remaining between them. Germline CDR1 LGHNA, CDR2 YNFKEQ. The CDR3 DNA reads as TGTGCCAGCAGCCAAGGGGGGGCCCCCGAGCAGTACTTC. This translates into CASSQGGAPEQYF.